This T cell receptor (beta chain) was identified during a study of shared T cell receptors in the human thymus. The germline CDR1 and CDR2 sequences are LGHNT and FRNRAP. V lost 3 bases and J lost 3, with 18 bases in between. The CDR3 runs to 17 residues. Sequencing was performed with immunoSEQ multiplex PCR; in TCRdb, only in-frame clones are kept and a portion is missing. The sample shows around 730,000 clones, roughly 85% of them seen only once. These same records also appear under a second study, on human thymus T cells. That source reports: Those donating were healthy Finnish infants in corrective surgery for congenital heart defects. From resections taken during corrective heart surgery, the thymus tissue was obtained. Repertoires sampled from thymus and blood appeared biased in V and J gene usage. Reports from related research described highly overlapping thymic repertoires among unrelated individuals.

This rearrangement joins TRBV12-5 to TRBJ1-5; D unresolved. The material sequenced was thymocytes. This sequence originates from a girl in the first two years of life with a congenital heart defect. CDR3 protein: CASGFAAGSADNQPQHF. The CDR3 DNA sequence: TGTGCTAGTGGTTTTGCCGCGGGCAGCGCTGACAATCAGCCCCAGCATTTT. The full variable domain, completed using reference TRBV12-5 and TRBJ1-5, is DARVTQTPRHKVTEMGQEVTMRCQPILGHNTVFWYRQTMMQGLELLAYFRNRAPLDDSGMPKDRFSAEMPDATLATLKIQPSEPRDSAVYFCASGFAAGSADNQPQHFGDGTRLSIL.